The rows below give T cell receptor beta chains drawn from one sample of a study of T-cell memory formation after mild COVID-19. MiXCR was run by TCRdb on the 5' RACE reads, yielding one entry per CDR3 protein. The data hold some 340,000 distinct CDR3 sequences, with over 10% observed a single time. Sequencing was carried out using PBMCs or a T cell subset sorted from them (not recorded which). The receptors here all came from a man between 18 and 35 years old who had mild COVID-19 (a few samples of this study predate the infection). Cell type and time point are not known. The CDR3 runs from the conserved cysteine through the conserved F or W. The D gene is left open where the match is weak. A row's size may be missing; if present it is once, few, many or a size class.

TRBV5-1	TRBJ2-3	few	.	CASSLWASEGDTQYF	TGCGCCAGCAGCTTGTGGGCTAGCGAGGGTGATACGCAGTATTTT
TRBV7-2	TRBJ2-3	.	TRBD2	CASSLPSGGTDTQYF	TGTGCCAGCAGCTTACCTAGCGGGGGCACAGATACGCAGTATTTT
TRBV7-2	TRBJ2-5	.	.	CASSLGRERSGTQYF	TGTGCCAGCAGCTTGGGCAGGGAGAGGTCGGGGACCCAGTACTTC
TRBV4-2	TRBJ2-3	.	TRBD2	CASRPTSGWEDTQYF	TGTGCCAGCAGACCTACTAGCGGGTGGGAAGATACGCAGTATTTT
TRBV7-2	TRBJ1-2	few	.	CASSPVGAGDYGYTF	TGTGCCAGCAGCCCCGTGGGGGCAGGGGACTATGGCTACACCTTC
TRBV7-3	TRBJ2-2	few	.	CASSLIPGGPQHGELFF	TGTGCCAGCAGCTTAATTCCCGGGGGGCCACAGCACGGGGAGCTGTTTTTT
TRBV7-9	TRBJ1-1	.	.	CASSRQGEAFF	TGTGCCAGCAGTCGCCAAGGTGAAGCTTTCTTT
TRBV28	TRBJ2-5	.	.	CASTAGEETQYF	TGTGCCAGCACTGCTGGGGAAGAGACCCAGTACTTC
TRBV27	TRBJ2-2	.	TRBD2	CASSPRGLAGGYTGELFF	TGTGCCAGCAGTCCCCGGGGGCTAGCGGGGGGGTACACCGGGGAGCTGTTTTTT
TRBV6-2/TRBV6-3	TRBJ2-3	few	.	CASSSSAWITDTQYF	TGTGCCAGCAGTTCCTCTGCCTGGATCACAGATACGCAGTATTTT
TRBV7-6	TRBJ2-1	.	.	CASSQGHGDYNEQFF	TGTGCCAGCAGCCAGGGGCATGGCGACTACAATGAGCAGTTCTTC
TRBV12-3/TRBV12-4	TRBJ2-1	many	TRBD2	CASSSGGAYNEQFF	TGTGCCAGCAGTTCCGGGGGGGCTTACAATGAGCAGTTCTTC
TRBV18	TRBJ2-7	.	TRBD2	CASSPFGTSAHEQYF	TGTGCCAGCTCACCATTTGGGACTAGCGCTCACGAGCAGTACTTC
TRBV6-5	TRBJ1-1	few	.	CASSYSRGVNTEAFF	TGTGCCAGCAGTTACTCGAGGGGGGTGAACACTGAAGCTTTCTTT
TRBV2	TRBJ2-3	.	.	CASSGGQRDTQYF	TGTGCCAGCAGTGGGGGGCAACGAGATACGCAGTATTTT
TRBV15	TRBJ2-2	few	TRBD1	CATSSTRTGVTGELFF	TGTGCCACCAGCTCTACTAGGACAGGGGTCACCGGGGAGCTGTTTTTT
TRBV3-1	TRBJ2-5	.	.	CASSQDMGTRRETQYF	TGTGCCAGCAGCCAAGACATGGGGACTCGCCGGGAGACCCAGTACTTC
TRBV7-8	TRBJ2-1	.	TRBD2	CASSPGLAGGDEQFF	TGTGCCAGCAGCCCGGGACTAGCGGGGGGGGATGAGCAGTTCTTC
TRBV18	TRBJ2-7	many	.	CASSPGLNVEQYF	TGTGCCAGCTCACCGGGACTCAACGTGGAGCAGTACTTC
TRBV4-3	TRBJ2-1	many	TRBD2	CASSQDRVGLVSGGIDEQFF	TGCGCCAGCAGCCAAGATCGAGTCGGATTGGTTAGCGGGGGGATCGATGAGCAGTTCTTC
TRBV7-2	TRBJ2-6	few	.	CASSLEPIQATSGANVLTF	TGTGCCAGCAGCTTAGAACCCATCCAGGCCACCTCTGGGGCCAACGTCCTGACTTTC
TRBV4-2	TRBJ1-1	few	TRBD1	CASSQETGGAGTEAFF	TGTGCCAGCAGCCAAGAAACAGGGGGCGCTGGGACTGAAGCTTTCTTT
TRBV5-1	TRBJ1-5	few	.	CASSVTGFQPQHF	TGCGCCAGCAGCGTAACAGGGTTTCAGCCCCAGCATTTT
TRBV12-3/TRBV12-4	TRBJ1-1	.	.	CASSSVGEAFF	TGTGCCAGCAGTTCGGTAGGTGAAGCTTTCTTT
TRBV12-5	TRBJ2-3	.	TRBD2	CASGSTGLAGGAVRRDTQYF	TGTGCTAGTGGTTCTACGGGACTAGCGGGGGGAGCGGTAAGGCGAGATACGCAGTATTTT
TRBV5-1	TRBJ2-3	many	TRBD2	CASSLIPAGGPDTQYF	TGCGCCAGCAGCTTGATTCCAGCGGGGGGGCCGGATACGCAGTATTTT
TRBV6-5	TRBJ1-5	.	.	CASSYAVTHQPQHF	TGTGCCAGCAGTTACGCGGTTACGCATCAGCCCCAGCATTTT
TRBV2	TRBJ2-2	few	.	CASRDTYTGELFF	TGTGCCAGCAGGGACACCTACACCGGGGAGCTGTTTTTT
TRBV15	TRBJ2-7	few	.	CATSRYNVKGFRPNRSYEQYF	TGTGCCACCAGCAGATACAATGTGAAGGGGTTCCGTCCCAATCGATCCTACGAGCAGTACTTC
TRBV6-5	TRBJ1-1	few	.	CASTGTLNTEAFF	TGTGCCAGCACCGGGACTCTGAACACTGAAGCTTTCTTT
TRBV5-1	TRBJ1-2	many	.	CASGPPGRLVGYTF	TGCGCCAGCGGACCTCCGGGGAGGCTCGTTGGCTACACCTTC
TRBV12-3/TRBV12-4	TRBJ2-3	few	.	CASSLWGPADTQYF	TGTGCCAGCAGTTTGTGGGGCCCCGCAGATACGCAGTATTTT
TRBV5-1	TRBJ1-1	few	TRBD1	CASSLNTGDTEAFF	TGCGCCAGCAGCTTAAATACAGGGGACACTGAAGCTTTCTTT
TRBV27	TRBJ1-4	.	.	CASSSRRDEKLFF	TGTGCCAGCAGTTCCCGTCGGGATGAAAAACTGTTTTTT
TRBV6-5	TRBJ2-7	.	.	CASSLQQGSGSYEQYF	TGTGCCAGCAGTCTTCAACAGGGATCTGGCTCCTACGAGCAGTACTTC
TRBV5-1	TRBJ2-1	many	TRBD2	CASSPSGGPYNEQFF	TGCGCCAGCAGCCCAAGCGGGGGGCCCTACAATGAGCAGTTCTTC